A single sample gave rise to the 2 T cell receptor beta chains below, sequenced in a study of T cells in Graves' hyperthyroidism and ophthalmopathy (dated by TCRdb to 2018 to 2020). Library prep was done by multiplex PCR. The data were produced on an Illumina HiSeq 2000. TCR beta CDR3 regions were amplified from RNA transcripts. A first-round RT-PCR of the TCR CDR3 used the HTBI primer set with the Qiagen OneStep RT-PCR kit. TCRdb itself trimmed the public reads at Q25 with fastp, ran MiXCR and retained productive beta chains. Each CDR3 protein gets just one entry, which takes the most common genes and DNA from the rows behind it. The sample profile shows 250,000 to 300,000 distinct CDR3 sequences; roughly 13% of them were found once. Of the sample, 7.9% falls within the top ten clones. The sequencing input was blood. The receptors come from a woman in her forties with Graves' hyperthyroidism.

This chain connects TRBV5-6 to TRBJ1-4; 7 bases are a match to TRBD1. The CDR3 is 15 residues long. Germline-derived CDR1 and CDR2 are SGHDT and YYEEEE. V was pared by 2 bases and J by 3 bases, with 4 bases of the junction left unmatched. CDR3 sequence: CASSFYRGPNEKLFF. The CDR3 DNA is TGTGCCAGCAGCTTCTACAGGGGCCCTAATGAAAAACTGTTTTTT.

In its sample, this clonotype was seen many times. J is TRBJ1-5 and V is TRBV28; D not certain. Looked up from germline, CDR1 is MDHEN and CDR2 is SYDVKM. CDR3 size: 13 residues. The V and J ends lost 1 base and 6 bases respectively, with 7 bases between them. The CDR3 DNA reads as TGTGCCAGCAGTTTATACCCCACTCAGCCCCAGCATTTT. Translating it yields CASSLYPTQPQHF.